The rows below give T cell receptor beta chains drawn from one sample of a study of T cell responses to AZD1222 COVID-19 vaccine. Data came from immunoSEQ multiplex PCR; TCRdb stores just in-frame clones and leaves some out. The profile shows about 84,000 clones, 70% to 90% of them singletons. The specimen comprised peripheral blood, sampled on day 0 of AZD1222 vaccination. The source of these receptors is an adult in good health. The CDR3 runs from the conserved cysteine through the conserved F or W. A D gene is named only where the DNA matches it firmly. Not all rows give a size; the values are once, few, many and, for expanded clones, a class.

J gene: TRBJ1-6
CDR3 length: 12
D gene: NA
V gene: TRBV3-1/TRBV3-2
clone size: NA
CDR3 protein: CASSQQVTHLHF
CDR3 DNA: TGTGCCAGCAGCCAACAGGTCACACACCTCCACTTT

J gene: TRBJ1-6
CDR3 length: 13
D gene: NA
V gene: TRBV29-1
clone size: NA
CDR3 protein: CSVRDGTASPLHF
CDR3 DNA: TGCAGCGTTCGGGACGGGACCGCCTCGCCCCTCCACTTT

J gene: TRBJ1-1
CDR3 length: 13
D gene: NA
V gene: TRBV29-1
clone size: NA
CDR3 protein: CSVAEPVNTEAFF
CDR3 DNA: TGCAGCGTTGCCGAGCCCGTGAACACTGAAGCTTTCTTT

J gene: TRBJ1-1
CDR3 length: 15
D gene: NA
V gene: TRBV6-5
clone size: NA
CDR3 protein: CASSHYRAMNTEAFF
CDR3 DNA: TGTGCCAGCAGTCATTACAGGGCCATGAACACTGAAGCTTTCTTT

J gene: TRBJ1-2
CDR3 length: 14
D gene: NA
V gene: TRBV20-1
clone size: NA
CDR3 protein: CSASYWGETRGYTF
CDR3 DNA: TGCAGTGCTAGTTACTGGGGGGAAACTAGGGGCTACACCTTC

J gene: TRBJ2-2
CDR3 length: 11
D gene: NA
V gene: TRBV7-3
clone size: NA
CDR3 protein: CASAMTGELFF
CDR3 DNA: TGTGCCAGCGCAATGACCGGGGAGCTGTTTTTT

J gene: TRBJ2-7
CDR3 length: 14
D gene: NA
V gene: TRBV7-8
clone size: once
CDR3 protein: CASSLTVLPWEQYF
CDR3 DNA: TGTGCCAGCAGCCTAACGGTCCTACCTTGGGAGCAGTACTTC

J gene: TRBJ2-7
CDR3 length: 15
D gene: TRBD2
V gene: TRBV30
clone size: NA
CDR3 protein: CAWSSTSGRGNEQYF
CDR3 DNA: TGTGCCTGGAGTTCGACTAGCGGGAGAGGCAACGAGCAGTACTTC

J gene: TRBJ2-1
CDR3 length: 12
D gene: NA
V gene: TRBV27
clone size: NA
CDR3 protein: CASSLPGRFKFF
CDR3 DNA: TGTGCCAGCAGTCTCCCCGGTCGGTTTAAGTTCTTC

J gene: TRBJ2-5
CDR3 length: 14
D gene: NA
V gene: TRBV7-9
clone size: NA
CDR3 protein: CASSLGGSQETQYF
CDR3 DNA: TGTGCCAGCAGCTTAGGGGGCTCCCAAGAGACCCAGTACTTC

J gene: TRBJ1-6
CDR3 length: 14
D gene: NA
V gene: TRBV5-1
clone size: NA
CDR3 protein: CASREGREDSPLHF
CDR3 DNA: TGCGCCAGCAGGGAGGGCAGGGAGGATTCACCCCTCCACTTT

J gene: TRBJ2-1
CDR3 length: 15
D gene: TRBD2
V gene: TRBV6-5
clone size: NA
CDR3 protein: CASSSGGEGNNEQFF
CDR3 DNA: TGTGCCAGCAGTTCCGGGGGGGAGGGAAACAATGAGCAGTTCTTC

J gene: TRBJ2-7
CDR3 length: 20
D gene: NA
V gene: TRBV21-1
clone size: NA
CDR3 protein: CASSKSPGVGGGLLGYEQYF
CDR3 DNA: TGTGCCAGCAGCAAATCCCCCGGGGTGGGGGGTGGCTTGCTAGGCTACGAGCAGTACTTC

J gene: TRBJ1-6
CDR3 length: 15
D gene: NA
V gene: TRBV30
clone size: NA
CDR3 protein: CALNRDLERNSPLHF
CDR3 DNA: TGTGCCTTAAACCGGGACTTGGAGAGGAATTCACCCCTCCACTTT

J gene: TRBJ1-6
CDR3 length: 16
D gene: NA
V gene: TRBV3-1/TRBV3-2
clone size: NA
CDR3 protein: CASSRRGALSNSPLHF
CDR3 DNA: TGTGCCAGCAGCCGCCGGGGGGCCCTTAGTAATTCACCCCTCCACTTT

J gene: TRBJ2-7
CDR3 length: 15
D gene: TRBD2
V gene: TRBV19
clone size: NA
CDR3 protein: CASSIGGDGSYEQYF
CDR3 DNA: TGTGCCAGTAGTATTGGGGGGGACGGATCCTACGAGCAGTACTTC

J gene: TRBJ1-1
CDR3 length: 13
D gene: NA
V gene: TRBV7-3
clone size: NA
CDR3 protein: CASSLLMNTEAFF
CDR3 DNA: TGTGCCAGCAGCTTACTTATGAACACTGAAGCTTTCTTT

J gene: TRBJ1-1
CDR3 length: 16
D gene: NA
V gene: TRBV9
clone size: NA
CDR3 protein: CASSGDPGRAGTEAFF
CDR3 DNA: TGTGCCAGCAGCGGAGACCCGGGCAGGGCGGGGACTGAAGCTTTCTTT

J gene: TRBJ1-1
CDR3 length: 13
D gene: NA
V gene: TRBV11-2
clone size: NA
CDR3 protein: CASSLGRLFEAFF
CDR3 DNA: TGTGCCAGCAGCTTAGGAAGGCTTTTCGAAGCTTTCTTT

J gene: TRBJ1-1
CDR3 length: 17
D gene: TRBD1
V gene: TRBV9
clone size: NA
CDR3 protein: CASSVAGQGIGYTEAFF
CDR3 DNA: TGTGCCAGCAGCGTAGCCGGACAGGGGATTGGTTACACTGAAGCTTTCTTT

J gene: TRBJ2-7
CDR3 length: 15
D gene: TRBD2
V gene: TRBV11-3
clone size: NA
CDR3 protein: CARSLGGRGDYEQYF
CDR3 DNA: TGTGCCAGATCCCTGGGGGGGAGGGGAGACTACGAGCAGTACTTC

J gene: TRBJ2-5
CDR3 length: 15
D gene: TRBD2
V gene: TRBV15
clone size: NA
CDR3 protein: CATSRSGRDEETQYF
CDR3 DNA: TGTGCCACCAGCAGAAGCGGGAGGGACGAAGAGACCCAGTACTTC

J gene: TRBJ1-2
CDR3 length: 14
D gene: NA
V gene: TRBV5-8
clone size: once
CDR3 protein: CASSLDGTGDGYTF
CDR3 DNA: TGTGCCAGCAGCTTGGACGGGACTGGCGACGGCTACACCTTC

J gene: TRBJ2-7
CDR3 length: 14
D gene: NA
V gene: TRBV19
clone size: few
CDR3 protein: CASSKQNDYGEQYF
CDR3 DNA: TGTGCCAGTAGTAAGCAGAACGATTATGGCGAGCAGTACTTC

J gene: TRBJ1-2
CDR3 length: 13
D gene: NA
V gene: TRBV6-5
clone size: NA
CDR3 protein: CASSQLGGYGYTF
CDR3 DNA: TGTGCCAGCAGCCAACTTGGGGGCTATGGCTACACCTTC

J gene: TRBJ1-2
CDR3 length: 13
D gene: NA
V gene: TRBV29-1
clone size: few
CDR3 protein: CSVGIVGVNGYTF
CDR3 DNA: TGCAGCGTTGGGATTGTGGGCGTCAATGGCTACACCTTC

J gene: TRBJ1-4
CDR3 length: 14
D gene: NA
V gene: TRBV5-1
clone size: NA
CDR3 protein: CASSPTATNEKLFF
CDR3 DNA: TGCGCCAGCAGCCCGACAGCGACTAATGAAAAACTGTTTTTT

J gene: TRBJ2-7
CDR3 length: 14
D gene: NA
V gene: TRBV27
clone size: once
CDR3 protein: CASSLSGQPYEQYF
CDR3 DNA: TGTGCCAGCAGTTTATCCGGGCAACCCTACGAGCAGTACTTC

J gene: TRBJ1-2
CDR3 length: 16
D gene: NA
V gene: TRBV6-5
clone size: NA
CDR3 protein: CASSYSLISKKRGYTF
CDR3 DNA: TGTGCCAGCAGTTACTCGTTAATCAGCAAGAAGAGGGGCTACACCTTC

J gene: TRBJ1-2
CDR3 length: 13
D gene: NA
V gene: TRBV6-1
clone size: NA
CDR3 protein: CASSEGPRVGYTF
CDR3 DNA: TGTGCCAGCAGTGAAGGCCCCAGGGTAGGCTACACCTTC

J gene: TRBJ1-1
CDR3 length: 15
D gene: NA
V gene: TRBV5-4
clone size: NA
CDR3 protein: CASSPGRGVNTEAFF
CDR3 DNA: TGTGCCAGCAGCCCCGGCAGGGGCGTGAACACTGAAGCTTTCTTT

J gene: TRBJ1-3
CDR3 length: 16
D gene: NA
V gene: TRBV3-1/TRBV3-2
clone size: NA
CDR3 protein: CASSQGTRYSGNTIYF
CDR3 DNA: TGTGCCAGCAGCCAGGGGACACGCTATTCTGGAAACACCATATATTTT

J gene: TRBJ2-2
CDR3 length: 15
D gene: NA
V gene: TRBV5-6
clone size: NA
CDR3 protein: CASSRRTPLTGELFF
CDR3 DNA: TGTGCCAGCAGTCGTAGGACTCCACTCACCGGGGAGCTGTTTTTT

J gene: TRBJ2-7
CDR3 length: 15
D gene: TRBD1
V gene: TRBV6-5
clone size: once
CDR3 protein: CASSYSNRGHDEQYF
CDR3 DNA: TGTGCCAGCAGTTACTCGAACAGGGGGCACGACGAGCAGTACTTC

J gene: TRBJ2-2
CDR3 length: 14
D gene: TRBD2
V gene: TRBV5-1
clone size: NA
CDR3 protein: CASSSLAGAGELFF
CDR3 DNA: TGCGCCAGCAGCTCTCTCGCGGGAGCCGGGGAGCTGTTTTTT

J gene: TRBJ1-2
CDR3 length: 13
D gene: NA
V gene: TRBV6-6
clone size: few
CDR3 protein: CAIYRENYYGYTF
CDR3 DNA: TGTGCCATCTACAGGGAAAATTACTATGGCTACACCTTC

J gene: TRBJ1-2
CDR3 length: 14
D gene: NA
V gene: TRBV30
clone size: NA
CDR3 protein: CAWSGQILTYGYTF
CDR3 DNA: TGTGCCTGGAGTGGACAGATTTTGACCTATGGCTACACCTTC

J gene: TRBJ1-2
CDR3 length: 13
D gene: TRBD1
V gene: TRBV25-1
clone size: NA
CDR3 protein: CASRGQANYGYTF
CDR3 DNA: TGTGCCAGCAGGGGACAGGCTAACTATGGCTACACCTTC

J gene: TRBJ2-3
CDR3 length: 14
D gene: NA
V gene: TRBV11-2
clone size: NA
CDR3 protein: CASSLQKVGDTQYF
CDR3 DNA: TGTGCCAGCAGCTTGCAAAAGGTGGGGGATACGCAGTATTTT

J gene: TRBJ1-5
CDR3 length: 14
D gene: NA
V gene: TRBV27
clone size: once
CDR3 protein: CASSLFSPNQPQHF
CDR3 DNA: TGTGCCAGCAGTTTATTCAGCCCCAATCAGCCCCAGCATTTT

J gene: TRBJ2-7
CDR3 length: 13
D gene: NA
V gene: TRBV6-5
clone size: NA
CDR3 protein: CASNRGPLYEQYF
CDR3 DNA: TGTGCCAGCAACCGTGGACCTTTATACGAGCAGTACTTC

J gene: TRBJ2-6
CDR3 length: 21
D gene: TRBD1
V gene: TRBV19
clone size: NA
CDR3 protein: CASSDCAGVPGQGSGANVLTF
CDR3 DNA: TGTGCCAGTTCAGATTGTGCGGGGGTCCCGGGACAGGGGTCCGGGGCCAACGTCCTGACTTTC